This T cell receptor (beta chain) was sequenced for a study of cytomegalovirus exposure and HLA in healthy donors (dated by TCRdb to about 2017). Broadly, across the study: The 666 repertoires of the first cohort and the 110 or so validation repertoires were produced on the same platform, according to a later analysis. The study aimed to test whether cataloging public T cell receptors could reveal signatures of past pathogen exposure. In addition to the first cohort of 666 subjects, a separate validation cohort of approximately 130 different subjects was used. To predict cytomegalovirus infection status, the study brought together high-throughput TCR immunosequencing, statistical association of individual TCRs with disease status, and machine learning.

A word on this clone: Its binding antigen is unknown. Base qualities are missing; no much larger clone stands one base away.

The investigation overall reported the following: All 120 or so repertoires were used to score co-occurrence in the validation cohort in a later analysis, because that analysis had no HLA typing for the cohort. A total of 164 TCR beta chains were listed by the study as associated with cytomegalovirus. The classifier was reported to diagnose cytomegalovirus status with high specificity and sensitivity in both the original and validation cohorts. Most TCR sequences were observed very rarely across donors, whereas some public TCRs were present in many individuals. Three of the identified cytomegalovirus-associated TCR beta chains were confirmed in vitro to be specific for cytomegalovirus antigens. The authors suggested that the approach could potentially be extended to other disease states and immunological phenotypes. A later analysis found that TCRs clustered in the first cohort also tended to co-occur in the roughly 120 validation repertoires, with 94% of cluster scores above 0.

Library preparation used the immunoSEQ multiplex PCR assay. The paper's data handling went like this. To diagnose cytomegalovirus status from the catalog of TCR beta chain sequences, a statistical classification framework was built. TCRdb's version of the immuneACCESS table is confined to in-frame rearrangements and falls short of the full clone set. An unresolved V gene accounts for under half of the shortfall where checked; the remainder is of unknown origin. For V, J and clone size, that table is used; D and trimming come from the DNA. This sample is represented by about 130,000 clones; approximately 92% of them were singletons. The top ten hold over 9% of the sample. The donors belonged to the validation cohort of approximately 130 subjects, which was separate from the 666-subject first cohort. The sequence derives from a young woman in good health and CMV-seropositive. Sequencing was done on a sample of PBMCs.

The CDR3 protein is CASSRALGEGGLEQYF. The nucleotide sequence reads as follows: TGTGCCAGCAGCCGCGCGCTGGGCGAGGGGGGGCTCGAGCAGTACTTC. In this chain, TRBV14 is recombined with TRBJ2-7, with a tentative D gene TRBD2 over 7 matching bases. The junction shows trimming of 4 bases on V and 6 bases on J, plus 22 bases between the germline ends. The CDR3 contains 16 residues, cysteine and phenylalanine counted. The CDR3 DNA has 48 bases and is translated from base 1. The CDR1 and CDR2 encoded by the germline V gene are SGHDN and FVKESK. With all but the CDR3 taken from the reference TRBV14 and TRBJ2-7 genes, the full variable domain is: EAGVTQFPSHSVIEKGQTVTLRCDPISGHDNLYWYRRVMGKEIKFLLHFVKESKQDESGMPNNRFLAERTGGTYSTLKVQPAELEDSGVYFCASSRALGEGGLEQYFGPGTRLTVT.